The next 12 T cell receptor beta chains were all read from a single sample in a study of blood T cell repertoires in COVID-19. Some clones are missing from TCRdb's copy, which holds only in-frame ones; the method was immunoSEQ multiplex PCR. The sample comprises approximately 60,000 clones, roughly four fifths of which are singletons, and about 15% rests with the top ten. What was sequenced was peripheral blood. The receptors originated from an older man with acute or convalescent COVID-19.

This chain joins TRBV9 and TRBJ2-2; D not certain. Germline V CDR1 and CDR2: SGDLS, YYNGEE. V was cut by 0 bases and J by 6 bases, with 9 bases left in between. The CDR3 is made up of 14 amino acids. The CDR3 nucleotides are TGTGCCAGCAGCGTAGTTCTAAATGCCGGGGAGCTGTTTTTT. Amino acid sequence: CASSVVLNAGELFF.

V usage is TRBV10-3 and J usage is TRBJ1-1; TRBD1 matches 10 bases. V gave up 3 bases and J gave up 6 bases; unmatched junction bases: 10. CDR1 is ENHRY, CDR2 SYGVKD, per germline. CDR3 size: 16 residues. This CDR3 reads CAISERVSTGGPEAFF. The CDR3 DNA reads TGTGCCATCAGTGAAAGAGTTTCGACAGGGGGCCCTGAAGCTTTCTTT.

J is TRBJ1-5 and V is TRBV4-1; D may be TRBD1 (5 bases). Per the germline V gene, CDR1 is MGHRA and CDR2 is YSYEKL. The CDR3 extends over 17 amino acids. Trimming took off 0 bases at V and 6 bases at J, with 18 bases between the two ends. The CDR3 here is CASSQDGVAGVGQPQHF. For the CDR3, the DNA is TGCGCCAGCAGCCAAGATGGGGTGGCGGGGGTAGGTCAGCCCCAGCATTTT.

The CDR3 loop reads CASSIDTPGQGANEQFF. The DNA for the CDR3 is TGTGCCAGCAGCATAGACACACCGGGACAGGGGGCAAATGAGCAGTTCTTC. V gene TRBV9 combines with J gene TRBJ2-1, with 12 bases aligning to TRBD1. The CDR3 covers 17 residues. V lost 4 bases to trimming and J lost 7 bases; unmatched junction nucleotides: 12. Germline CDR1 and CDR2: SGDLS and YYNGEE.

The chain employs TRBV11-3 and TRBJ2-2; D gene uncertain. The CDR3 consists of 13 residues. V was cut by 6 bases and J by 1 base, with 6 bases left in between. Germline V gives CDR1 SGHNT, CDR2 YENEEA. This chain's CDR3 is CASSLLNTGELFF. CDR3 DNA sequence: TGTGCCAGCAGTCTTCTGAACACCGGGGAGCTGTTTTTT.

This chain's CDR3 is CASSLAPSGGSGELFF. Written as DNA, the CDR3 is TGTGCCAGCAGCCTCGCCCCCAGCGGGGGCAGTGGGGAGCTGTTTTTT. V is TRBV7-2 and J is TRBJ2-2; 8 nucleotides align to TRBD2. Germline assignment: CDR1 SGHTA and CDR2 FQGNSA. The CDR3 extends over 16 amino acids. V shed 5 bases and J 8 bases; nucleotides not matched to a gene: 13.

This clone was seen once. V is TRBV30 and J is TRBJ2-6; D remains ambiguous. Trimming pared 5 bases from V and 0 bases from J, leaving 8 bases between. Germline V gives CDR1 GTSNPN, CDR2 SVGIG (reference sequence). CDR3 size: 14 residues. The CDR3 sequence is CAWELNSGANVLTF. In DNA form, the CDR3 reads TGTGCCTGGGAACTTAACTCTGGGGCCAACGTCCTGACTTTC. Filled out from reference TRBV30 and TRBJ2-6, the complete variable domain reads SQTIHQWPATLVQPVGSPLSLECTVEGTSNPNLYWYRQAAGRGLQLLFYSVGIGQISSEVPQNLSASRPQDRQFILSSKKLLLSDSGFYLCAWELNSGANVLTFGAGSRLTVL.

This chain links TRBV29-1 with TRBJ1-2; 7 bases match TRBD1. There are 13 residues in the CDR3. The V gene end was trimmed by 6 bases and the J gene end by 3 bases; junction bases not matched to a gene: 7. The germline CDR1 and CDR2 sequences are SQVTM and ANQGSEA. For the CDR3, the DNA is TGCAGCGTCCAGACAGGGACCGACTATGGCTACACCTTC. Its protein is CSVQTGTDYGYTF.

The chain links TRBV4-2 to TRBJ2-2, with 8 bases identical to TRBD1. The junction had 4 bases not matched to a gene; V was cut back by 2 bases and J by 5 bases. There are 15 residues in the CDR3. The V gene's germline CDR1 is LGHNA and CDR2 YNFKEQ. In DNA form, the CDR3 reads TGTGCCAGCAGCCAACAGGGGGCAGCGACCGGGGAGCTGTTTTTT. Its translation is CASSQQGAATGELFF.

This sequence joins TRBV5-1 and TRBJ1-6; perhaps TRBD1 as D (6 bases). Trimming removed 0 bases at V and 5 bases at J, with 12 bases between. Germline V gene lookup returns CDR1 SGHRS and CDR2 YFSETQ. The CDR3 has 16 amino acids. The CDR3, as DNA: TGCGCCAGCAGCTTGGTAGGGGGAAGAAATAATTCACCCCTCCACTTT. Protein sequence: CASSLVGGRNNSPLHF.

This chain links TRBV6-5 with TRBJ2-5; 12 nucleotides agree with TRBD1. Germline V CDR1 and CDR2: MNHEY, SVGAGI. CDR3 length: 15 amino acids. This CDR3 reads CVARDRGLGQETQYF. The CDR3 DNA follows: TGTGTTGCCCGGGACAGGGGGCTGGGGCAAGAGACCCAGTACTTC.

This chain joins TRBV6-2 or TRBV6-3 and TRBJ1-1; D unclear. This CDR3 is built from 13 residues. CDR1 and CDR2 (germline): MNHEY, SVGEGT. Trimming stripped 6 bases from V and 1 base from J, with 9 bases between. In DNA, the CDR3 is TGTGCCAGCAGCCTTAGGAGGAACACTGAAGCTTTCTTT. This sequence encodes CASSLRRNTEAFF.